One and the same sample provided the 3 T cell receptor beta chains below, sequenced in a study of T-cell reconstitution after alpha-beta-depleted transplantation in children. Researchers prepared the TCRbeta library using unique molecular identifiers, the study reports. TCRdb reprocessed the PCR reads with MiXCR, giving one entry per CDR3 protein. The data hold 500,000 or so distinct CDR3 sequences, with approximately 30% observed a single time. The input for sequencing was PBMCs from the stem cell graft donor, taken from the stem cell graft. All receptors come from a human donor who donated a stem cell graft to a child with aplastic anemia.

The V and J genes are TRBV6-2 or TRBV6-3 and TRBJ2-4; perhaps TRBD2 as D (6 bases). V was trimmed by 6 bases and J by 8 bases, leaving 14 bases between them. In germline, CDR1 is MNHEY, CDR2 SVGEGT. The CDR3 has 13 amino acids. Written as DNA, the CDR3 is TGTGCCAGCAGAGACTCCCCGGGGGACATTCAGTACTTC. This sequence encodes CASRDSPGDIQYF.

The chain employs TRBV19 and TRBJ1-2; a possible D gene is TRBD1 (5 bases). Germline values: CDR1 LNHDA, CDR2 SQIVND (reference sequence). Between the trimmed V and J ends, which lost 4 bases and 5 bases, there was a span of 20 bases. The length of the CDR3 is 16 residues. CDR3 protein: CASSNRDPGAHYGYTF. In DNA form, the CDR3 reads TGTGCCAGTAGTAACCGGGACCCCGGAGCACATTATGGCTACACCTTC.

The table lists this clonotype with a few counts. In DNA form, the CDR3 reads TGTGCCAGCACCAACTCCCGGGACGGATCCTACGAGCAGTACTTC. This gives the protein CASTNSRDGSYEQYF. This sequence joins TRBV13 and TRBJ2-7; the D call may be TRBD1 or TRBD2 (5 bases each). V shed 7 bases and J shed 1 base, with 17 bases lying between them. Germline CDR1 reads PRHDT; CDR2 reads FYEKMQ (reference sequence). The CDR3 is 15 residues long.